This record looks at one TCR beta chain sequence and its context. Its antigen is still unknown. Qualities for individual bases were not recorded, and no much larger clone is one base off. The CDR3 regions of human TCRbeta chains were subjected to immunosequencing. Concerning the study's data processing: Repertoire TCRs were matched against a reference library of SARS-CoV-2-specific TCRs generated with the MIRA antigen-specificity platform. Breadth was defined as the fraction of unique TCRs that were SARS-CoV-2-associated, and depth was defined as the fraction of total T cells that were SARS-CoV-2-associated. Using the MIRA data, each spike-specific TCR was assigned both to the spike region to which the TCR was reactive and to a CD4 or CD8 class. Log10-transformed breadth and depth values were compared by one-way ANOVA with Sidak's multiple comparisons tests. TCRdb carries this immuneACCESS record with in-frame sequences only. Its versions omit some clonotypes, under half of them owing to an unresolved V gene in the studies checked, with the rest unexplained. The V and J calls and clone size come from that table; D and trimming were worked out from the DNA. Within this sample are about 140,000 clones, with approximately 93% of them counted one time only. About 5.1% of the sample is held by the ten biggest clonotypes.

This sample is drawn from a study of T cell responses to AZD1222 COVID-19 vaccine (dated by TCRdb to the early 2020s). Turning to the overall study: AZD1222 recipients given second doses at about 4 weeks or at about 12 weeks were pooled, since spike-specific TCR depth and breadth were not found to differ between the two schedules. A total of 230 or so trial participants underwent TCR sequencing, of whom nearly 210 received two doses of AZD1222 and approximately 25 received two doses of the MenACWY control vaccine. Trial participants were enrolled by age into subgroups of 18-55, 56-69 and 70-plus years, and around 140, 26 and 57 TCR-sequenced participants, respectively, were included in these subgroups.

Taken from the germline V gene (reference sequence), the CDR1 and CDR2 loops are LNHDA and SQIVND. Ends trimmed: V by 6 bases, J by 11 bases; bases unmatched to a gene: 9. The CDR3 contains 12 residues, cysteine and phenylalanine counted. CDR3 DNA only is kept here, 36 bases in frame from base 1. In the paper's terms, the time point label means: baseline before first vaccination. Vaccinee samples came from UK trials COV001 and COV002, including a single-blind randomized controlled phase 2/3 trial of AZD1222 (ChAdOx1 nCoV-19) in healthy adults. For TCRbeta chain sequencing, PBMC samples from trial participants were taken at day 0 and at day 28 after the second dose. What the study reported, not specific to this receptor: Nearly half of unique spike-specific TCRs reportedly recognized epitopes outside regions mutated in the B.1.351 and B.1.1.7 variants. Conclusions about previously exposed vaccinees were limited because only six AZD1222 recipients were SARS-CoV-2 seropositive at baseline. The whole spike protein was spanned by vaccine-associated CD4 TCRs, and dominant responses were seen in regions 160-218 and 743-854. In the small 56-69-year group, the increase in depth fell short of significance, most likely because of low power. After two AZD1222 doses, spike-specific TCR breadth and depth were significantly higher than at day 0 and than in MenACWY recipients. Most participants were white British and females outnumbered males, and the authors suggested that clonal diversity may have been underestimated. Because no samples from the day 14 peak response were available, repertoires could be characterized only after the peak T cell response.

The rearrangement joined TRBV19 to TRBJ1-1; 7 central nucleotides agree with TRBD1. The source was peripheral blood, collected on day 0 of AZD1222 vaccination. The TCR sequence derives from an adult in good health. The CDR3 reads CASSVSTTGAFF. At the DNA level, the sequence is TGTGCCAGTAGCGTATCCACGACAGGGGCTTTCTTT.